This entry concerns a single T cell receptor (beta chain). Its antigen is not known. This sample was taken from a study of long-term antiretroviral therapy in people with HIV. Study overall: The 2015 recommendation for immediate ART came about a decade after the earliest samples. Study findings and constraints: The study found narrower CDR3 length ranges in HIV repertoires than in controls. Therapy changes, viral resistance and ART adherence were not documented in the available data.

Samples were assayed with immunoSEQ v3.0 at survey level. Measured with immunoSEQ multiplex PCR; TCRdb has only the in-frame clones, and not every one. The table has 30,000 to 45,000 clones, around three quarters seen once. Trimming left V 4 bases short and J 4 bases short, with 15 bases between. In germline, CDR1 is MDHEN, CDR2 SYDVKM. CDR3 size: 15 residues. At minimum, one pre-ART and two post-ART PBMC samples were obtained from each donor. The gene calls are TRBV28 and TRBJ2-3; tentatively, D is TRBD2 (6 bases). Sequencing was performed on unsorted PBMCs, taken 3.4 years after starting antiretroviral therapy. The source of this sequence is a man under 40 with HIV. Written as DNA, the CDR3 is TGTGCCAGCAGTTCGGGACTTCAATTGTCAGATACGCAGTATTTT. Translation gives CASSSGLQLSDTQYF.